This TCR beta chain was sequenced during a study of T-cell memory formation after mild COVID-19. This CDR3 contains 15 residues. The J segment lost 2 bases and the V segment lost 6 bases, leaving 10 bases of the junction unmatched. Per germline, CDR1 SQVTM and CDR2 ANQGSEA. TCRdb called the 5' RACE reads again in MiXCR, with one record for every CDR3 protein. The repertoire holds 450,000 or so distinct CDR3 sequences, with roughly 25% as singletons. This chain joins TRBV29-1 and TRBJ1-3; 7 nucleotides line up with TRBD1. Sequencing used PBMCs or a T cell subset sorted from them (not recorded which). This TCR was sampled from an adult woman who had mild COVID-19 (a few samples of this study predate the infection). Cell type and time point are not known. CDR3 sequence reads: CSVETGIGTGNTIYF. The CDR3 DNA reads as TGCAGCGTCGAGACAGGGATCGGGACTGGAAACACCATATATTTT. The full variable domain, with the rest looked up from reference TRBV29-1 and TRBJ1-3, is SAVISQKPSRDICQRGTSLTIQCQVDSQVTMMFWYRQQPGQSLTLIATANQGSEATYESGFVIDKFPISRPNLTFSTLTVSNMSPEDSSIYLCSVETGIGTGNTIYFGEGSWLTVV.